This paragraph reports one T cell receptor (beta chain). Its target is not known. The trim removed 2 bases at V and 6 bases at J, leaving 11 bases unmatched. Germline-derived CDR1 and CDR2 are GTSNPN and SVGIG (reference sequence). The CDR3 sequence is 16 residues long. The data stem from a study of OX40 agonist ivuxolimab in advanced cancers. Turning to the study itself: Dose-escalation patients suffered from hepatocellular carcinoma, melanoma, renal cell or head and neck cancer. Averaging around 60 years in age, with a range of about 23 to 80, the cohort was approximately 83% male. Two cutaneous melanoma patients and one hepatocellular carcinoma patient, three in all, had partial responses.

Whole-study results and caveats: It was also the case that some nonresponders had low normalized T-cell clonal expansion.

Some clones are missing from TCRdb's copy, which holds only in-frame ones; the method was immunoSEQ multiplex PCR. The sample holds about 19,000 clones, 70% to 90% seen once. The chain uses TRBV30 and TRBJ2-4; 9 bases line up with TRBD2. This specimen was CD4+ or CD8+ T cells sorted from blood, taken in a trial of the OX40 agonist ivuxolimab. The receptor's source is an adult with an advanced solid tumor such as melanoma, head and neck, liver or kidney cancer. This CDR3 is CAWSSLAGSRGNIQYF. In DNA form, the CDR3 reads TGTGCCTGGAGTAGCCTAGCGGGATCGAGGGGAAACATTCAGTACTTC.